Listed below are T cell receptor beta chains from one sample, sequenced in a study of shared clonotypes between healthy human individuals. Assay: immunoSEQ multiplex PCR; the TCRdb copy retains only in-frame clones and omits some. The table has 85,000 to 100,000 clones, under 80% seen once. The source material was memory CD8+ T cells sorted from blood. The receptors here all came from a man in his thirties or forties in good health. Each CDR3 is given with its conserved first and last residue. The D gene is left open where the match is weak. The size entry is marked missing in some rows and otherwise reads once, few, many or a size class.

DNA	CDR3	J	D	size	V
TGTGCCAGCAGTTACAGGCTAGCGGGATCTCCCGGGGAGCTGTTTTTT	CASSYRLAGSPGELFF	TRBJ2-2	TRBD2	.	TRBV6-5
TGCAGCGTTGGTGCGGGAGCGGGGATTTACAATGAGCAGTTCTTC	CSVGAGAGIYNEQFF	TRBJ2-1	TRBD2	.	TRBV29-1
TGTGCCAGCAACCCCTTATTAGGCGACAATGAGCAGTTCTTC	CASNPLLGDNEQFF	TRBJ2-1	.	.	TRBV28
TGTGCCAGCAGCTTAGAACAGGGTACCACTGAAGCTTTCTTT	CASSLEQGTTEAFF	TRBJ1-1	.	.	TRBV7-9
TGTGCCAGCTCACATCCCACCGGGGAGCTGTTTTTT	CASSHPTGELFF	TRBJ2-2	.	.	TRBV18
TGCAGCGTTCGAGGGATTTCTGGCAATCAGCCCCAGCATTTT	CSVRGISGNQPQHF	TRBJ1-5	.	.	TRBV29-1
TGTGCCACCCGGGAACGGGGCGAGCAGTACTTC	CATRERGEQYF	TRBJ2-7	.	.	TRBV2
TGTGCCAGCAGCTTGCTGGGACAGGGAGCGAGGGAGCAGTACTTC	CASSLLGQGAREQYF	TRBJ2-7	TRBD1	few	TRBV7-2
TGTGCCATCAGTGAGTCGATTTTAGGATTCGGGGAGCTGTTTTTT	CAISESILGFGELFF	TRBJ2-2	.	.	TRBV10-3
TGTGCCAGCTACTATCGAGGACAGCCTAATGAGCAGTTCTTC	CASYYRGQPNEQFF	TRBJ2-1	.	.	TRBV28
TGTGCCAGCAGCCCGCGACACCAAGAGACCCAGTACTTC	CASSPRHQETQYF	TRBJ2-5	.	.	TRBV7-7
TGTGCCAGCAGTCCCGGACTAGCGGGAGTAAACGAGCAGTACTTC	CASSPGLAGVNEQYF	TRBJ2-7	TRBD2	.	TRBV7-7
TGTGCCAGCAGTGAGACAGCCTCCTACGAGCAGTACTTC	CASSETASYEQYF	TRBJ2-7	.	.	TRBV25-1
TGTGCCAGCAGTGAAGTAACCAGCTACGAGCAGTACTTC	CASSEVTSYEQYF	TRBJ2-7	.	.	TRBV6-1
TGTGCCAGCGGCCCGGGACAGGAGGTTCACGAGCAGTACTTC	CASGPGQEVHEQYF	TRBJ2-7	TRBD1	few	TRBV6-1
TGCGCCAGCAGTGTCCCGGGACTAGGGAATGAGCAGTTCTTC	CASSVPGLGNEQFF	TRBJ2-1	TRBD2	.	TRBV10-2
TGTGCCATCAGTGGAGCACCGCAGGGACAGAAAGGAAACACCATATATTTT	CAISGAPQGQKGNTIYF	TRBJ1-3	TRBD1	.	TRBV10-3
TGTGCCAGCAGCGTAAGCCAGGACAGGGCGGGAGTCAATGAGCAGTTCTTC	CASSVSQDRAGVNEQFF	TRBJ2-1	.	.	TRBV9
TGCGCCAGCAGCCAAGAGGTCGGGGGTCAGCCCCAGCATTTT	CASSQEVGGQPQHF	TRBJ1-5	.	.	TRBV4-1
TGTGCCAGTAGTATTCAACAGGGGGGAAATCAGCCCCAGCATTTT	CASSIQQGGNQPQHF	TRBJ1-5	TRBD1	.	TRBV19
TGTGCCATCAGTGACAGCGGAAAGCTCAATGAGCAGTTCTTC	CAISDSGKLNEQFF	TRBJ2-1	.	.	TRBV10-3
TGTGCCAGCAGCCGAACCGGGACAGGGGGCGCGGGCAATCAGCCCCAGCATTTT	CASSRTGTGGAGNQPQHF	TRBJ1-5	TRBD1	.	TRBV7-9
TGTGCCAGCAGCTTAAAGGGTCGGGACACCGGGGAGCTGTTTTTT	CASSLKGRDTGELFF	TRBJ2-2	.	many	TRBV7-8
TGTGCCAGCAGTTTTCTAGGACAGGGGGCCGACGAGCAGTACTTC	CASSFLGQGADEQYF	TRBJ2-7	TRBD1	.	TRBV27
TGCGCCAGCAGCTTGGGACAGGGGGAAGAGACCCAGTACTTC	CASSLGQGEETQYF	TRBJ2-5	TRBD1	many	TRBV5-1
TGTGCCAGCAGCAAGCGGGGGACTGAAGCTTTCTTT	CASSKRGTEAFF	TRBJ1-1	.	.	TRBV6-5
TGTGCCAGCAGCCCAACGGGACAGTCAAACGAGCAGTACTTC	CASSPTGQSNEQYF	TRBJ2-7	TRBD1	.	TRBV9
TGTGCCAGCAGTGAAAAGACTGCCACTGGGGCCAACGTCCTGACTTTC	CASSEKTATGANVLTF	TRBJ2-6	.	.	TRBV6-1
TGTGCCAGCAGTTTAGGGTCCCGTCGTAGGGAGCTGTTTTTT	CASSLGSRRRELFF	TRBJ2-2	.	.	TRBV28
TGCAGCGTTGAAGAGGCGGACAGGGCCCACGAGCAGTACTTC	CSVEEADRAHEQYF	TRBJ2-7	TRBD1	few	TRBV29-1
TGTGCCAGCAGTGAAGTTTGGGGACTAGCATCGGATACGCAGTATTTT	CASSEVWGLASDTQYF	TRBJ2-3	TRBD2	.	TRBV6-4
TGTGCTAGCAGCTCGGGATGGACTATAAACACCGGGGAGCTGTTTTTT	CASSSGWTINTGELFF	TRBJ2-2	.	.	TRBV7-7
TGTGCCAGCAGTAAATTAGGGGGGGATTCCTACGAGCAGTACTTC	CASSKLGGDSYEQYF	TRBJ2-7	.	.	TRBV7-9
TGTGCCAGCAAACCCACTAGCGGGTTAAATTGGGATACGCAGTATTTT	CASKPTSGLNWDTQYF	TRBJ2-3	TRBD2	once	TRBV7-8
TGCAGCGCCATAATTCTAGGGGAGCTGTTTTTT	CSAIILGELFF	TRBJ2-2	.	.	TRBV29-1
TGTGCCACCCATACTAGCACAGATACGCAGTATTTT	CATHTSTDTQYF	TRBJ2-3	.	.	TRBV27
TGTGCCAGCAGCTTGGGGGCTAGCGGGAGGTCAAACATTCAGTACTTC	CASSLGASGRSNIQYF	TRBJ2-4	TRBD2	.	TRBV5-6
TGTGCCAGCAGCTCTAGCGGAGATACGCAGTATTTT	CASSSSGDTQYF	TRBJ2-3	TRBD2	.	TRBV9
TGTGCCAGCAGTTTTTTTGGGGCAGGGGAAGAGACCCAGTACTTC	CASSFFGAGEETQYF	TRBJ2-5	.	few	TRBV27
TGTGCCACGGGGACTAGCGGGAGCGGGGCCAACGTCCTGACTTTC	CATGTSGSGANVLTF	TRBJ2-6	TRBD2	.	TRBV10-3
TGTGCCAGCAGCCACCGGGACAGGGCCTACGAGCAGTACTTC	CASSHRDRAYEQYF	TRBJ2-7	TRBD1	few	TRBV7-9
TGTGCCAGCAGCGTAGGGACGGGGAACACTGAAGCTTTCTTT	CASSVGTGNTEAFF	TRBJ1-1	.	.	TRBV9
TGTGCCAGCAGTTTCCGACAGGGGGCGATCGACGAGCAGTACTTC	CASSFRQGAIDEQYF	TRBJ2-7	TRBD1	once	TRBV27
TGTGCCAGCAGTGAAGGGAGTCTCTGGGGGAAAAGCTCCTACAATGAGCAGTTCTTC	CASSEGSLWGKSSYNEQFF	TRBJ2-1	.	.	TRBV2
TGTGCCAGTAGTATGGGCCCCAATCAGCCCCAGCATTTT	CASSMGPNQPQHF	TRBJ1-5	.	.	TRBV19
TGTGCCAGCAGCTTAGTAGCGGGAGGAGTAGATGAGCAGTTCTTC	CASSLVAGGVDEQFF	TRBJ2-1	TRBD2	.	TRBV13
TGTGCCAGCAGTACGGATAGCGTTATTTATGGCTACACCTTC	CASSTDSVIYGYTF	TRBJ1-2	.	.	TRBV2
TGTGCCAGCAGCCCACCGACAGGGAAGGGCGGATCCGCCAAAAACATTCAGTACTTC	CASSPPTGKGGSAKNIQYF	TRBJ2-4	TRBD1	once	TRBV5-4
TGTGCCAGCAGCTCACAGGGTTCCTACGAGCAGTACTTC	CASSSQGSYEQYF	TRBJ2-7	.	.	TRBV7-6
TGTGCCAGCAGCCCTAGCGGGACCACCGGGGAGCTGTTTTTT	CASSPSGTTGELFF	TRBJ2-2	TRBD2	.	TRBV11-2
TGTGCCAGCAGCTCGGGACAGGGAATGTACGAGCAGTACTTC	CASSSGQGMYEQYF	TRBJ2-7	TRBD1	.	TRBV7-6
TGTGCCAGCAGTACGATGACAGGGGTGAATCAGCCCCAGCATTTT	CASSTMTGVNQPQHF	TRBJ1-5	TRBD1	.	TRBV28
TGCAGCGCTGCGGGGCTAAGGGCGGAGACCCAGTACTTC	CSAAGLRAETQYF	TRBJ2-5	.	.	TRBV29-1
TGTGCCAGCAGGACCGGGACAGGAATCAATGAGCAGTTCTTC	CASRTGTGINEQFF	TRBJ2-1	TRBD1	.	TRBV11-2
TGTGCCAGCTCACCAAGGACCGCGAACACTGAAGCTTTCTTT	CASSPRTANTEAFF	TRBJ1-1	.	.	TRBV18
TGTGCCAGCAGTGAAGGTCTAGGAGCAAGTAATCAGCCCCAGCATTTT	CASSEGLGASNQPQHF	TRBJ1-5	.	.	TRBV2
TGTGCCAGCAGTGAACTGGACAGGGGGCTCTACAATGAGCAGTTCTTC	CASSELDRGLYNEQFF	TRBJ2-1	TRBD1	once	TRBV6-1
TGTGCCAGCAGTTCCCCGCGGGACAGTTCCTACGAGCAGTACTTC	CASSSPRDSSYEQYF	TRBJ2-7	.	.	TRBV28
TGTGCCAGCAGTGAAGGTGTGGGAGATAGCAATCAGCCCCAGCATTTT	CASSEGVGDSNQPQHF	TRBJ1-5	.	many	TRBV6-1
TGTGCCAGCAGCGTAGGTGTCACGGGAGGACTTTACAATGAGCAGTTCTTC	CASSVGVTGGLYNEQFF	TRBJ2-1	TRBD2	.	TRBV9